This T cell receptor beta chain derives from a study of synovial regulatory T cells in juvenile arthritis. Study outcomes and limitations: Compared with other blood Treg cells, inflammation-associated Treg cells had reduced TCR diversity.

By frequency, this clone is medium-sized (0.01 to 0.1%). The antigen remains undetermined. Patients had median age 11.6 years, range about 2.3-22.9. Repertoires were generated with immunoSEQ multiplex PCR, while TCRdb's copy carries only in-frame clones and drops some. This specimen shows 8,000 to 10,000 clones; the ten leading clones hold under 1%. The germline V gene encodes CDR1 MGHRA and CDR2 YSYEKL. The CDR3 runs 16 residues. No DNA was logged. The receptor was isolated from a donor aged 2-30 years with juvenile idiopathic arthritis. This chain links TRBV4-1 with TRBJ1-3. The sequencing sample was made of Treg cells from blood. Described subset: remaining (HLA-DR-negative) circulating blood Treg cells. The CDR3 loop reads CASSQEPRTDGNTIYF.